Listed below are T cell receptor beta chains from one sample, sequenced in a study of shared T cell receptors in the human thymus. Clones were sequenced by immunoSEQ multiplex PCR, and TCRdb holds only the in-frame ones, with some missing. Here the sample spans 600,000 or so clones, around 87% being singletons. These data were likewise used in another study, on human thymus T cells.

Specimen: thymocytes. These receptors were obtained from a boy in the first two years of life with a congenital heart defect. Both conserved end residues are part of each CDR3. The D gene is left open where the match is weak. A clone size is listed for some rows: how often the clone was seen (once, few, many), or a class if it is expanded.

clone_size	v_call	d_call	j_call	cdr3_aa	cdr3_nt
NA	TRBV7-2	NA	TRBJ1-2	CASSPLNRRNYGYTF	TGTGCCAGCAGCCCCCTGAACAGGCGGAACTATGGCTACACCTTC
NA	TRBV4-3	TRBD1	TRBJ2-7	CASSQDGRGQGHEQYF	TGCGCCAGCAGCCAAGATGGGCGGGGACAGGGACACGAGCAGTACTTC
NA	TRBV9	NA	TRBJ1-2	CASSVGEQSVVDYYGYTF	TGTGCCAGCAGCGTAGGAGAACAATCTGTGGTGGACTACTATGGCTACACCTTC
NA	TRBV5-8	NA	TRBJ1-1	CASSLAWHLRSGEGNTEAFF	TGTGCCAGCAGCCTAGCTTGGCATCTTAGATCTGGGGAAGGGAACACTGAAGCTTTCTTT
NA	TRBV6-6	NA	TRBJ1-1	CARSRGVMNTEAFF	TGTGCCAGAAGCAGGGGCGTCATGAACACTGAAGCTTTCTTT
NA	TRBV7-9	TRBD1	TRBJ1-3	CASIDRDRHFSGNTIYF	TGTGCCAGCATCGACCGGGACAGGCATTTCTCTGGAAACACCATATATTTT
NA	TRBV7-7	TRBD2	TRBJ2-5	CASSLALLTSGYQETQYF	TGTGCCAGCAGCTTAGCGCTATTAACTAGCGGCTACCAAGAGACCCAGTACTTC
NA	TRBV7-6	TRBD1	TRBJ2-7	CASSKANRGPRYEQYF	TGTGCCAGCAGCAAAGCCAACAGGGGGCCTAGGTACGAGCAGTACTTC
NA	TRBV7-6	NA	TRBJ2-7	CASSEGPPGEQYF	TGTGCCAGCAGCGAGGGCCCCCCCGGCGAGCAGTACTTC
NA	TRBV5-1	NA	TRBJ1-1	CASSLVAGVGTEAFF	TGCGCCAGCAGCTTGGTAGCAGGGGTCGGCACTGAAGCTTTCTTT
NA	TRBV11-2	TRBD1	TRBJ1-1	CASSRSTGENTEAFF	TGTGCCAGCAGCCGATCAACAGGGGAAAACACTGAAGCTTTCTTT
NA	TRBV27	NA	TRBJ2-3	CASSPLGRQADTQYF	TGTGCCAGCAGCCCACTAGGTAGGCAAGCAGATACGCAGTATTTT
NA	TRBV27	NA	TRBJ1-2	CASAERGIYGYTF	TGTGCCAGCGCCGAGCGGGGCATCTATGGCTACACCTTC
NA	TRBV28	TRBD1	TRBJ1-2	CASSLYDRGVNYGYTF	TGTGCCAGCAGTTTATACGACAGGGGAGTTAACTATGGCTACACCTTC
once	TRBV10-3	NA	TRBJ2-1	CAIRSQEGGMEDNEQFF	TGTGCCATCAGATCCCAGGAGGGTGGCATGGAGGACAATGAGCAGTTCTTC
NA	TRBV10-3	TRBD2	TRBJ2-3	CAIRGTSGDGDTQYF	TGTGCCATCAGGGGGACTAGCGGGGATGGAGATACGCAGTATTTT
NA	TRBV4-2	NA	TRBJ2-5	CASSQVRDTQETQYF	TGTGCCAGCAGCCAAGTTCGGGACACTCAAGAGACCCAGTACTTC
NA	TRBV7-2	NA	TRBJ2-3	CASSLVAHTDTQYF	TGTGCCAGCAGCTTAGTGGCTCACACAGATACGCAGTATTTT
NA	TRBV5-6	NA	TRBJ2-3	CARGYRRPTDTQYF	TGTGCCAGGGGGTACAGGCGTCCGACTGATACGCAGTATTTT
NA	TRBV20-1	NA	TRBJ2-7	CSARPYEQYF	TGCAGTGCTAGACCTTACGAGCAGTACTTC
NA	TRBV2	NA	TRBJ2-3	CASIPGGRERAYTDTQYF	TGTGCCAGCATACCCGGAGGACGGGAAAGAGCATACACAGATACGCAGTATTTT
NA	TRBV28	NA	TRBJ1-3	CASSLWSVRGSTPGNTIYF	TGTGCCAGCAGTTTATGGTCAGTAAGGGGCTCAACGCCTGGAAACACCATATATTTT
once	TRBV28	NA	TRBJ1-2	CASSFEGSYGYTF	TGTGCCAGCAGTTTCGAGGGTAGCTATGGCTACACCTTC
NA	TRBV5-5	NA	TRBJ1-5	CASSQSGGYNQPQHF	TGTGCCAGCAGCCAAAGTGGGGGGTACAATCAGCCCCAGCATTTT
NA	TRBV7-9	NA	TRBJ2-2	CASSLTGTTGELFF	TGTGCCAGCAGCTTAACAGGGACGACCGGGGAGCTGTTTTTT
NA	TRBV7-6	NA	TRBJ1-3	CASSAGQAARSGNTIYF	TGTGCCAGCAGCGCGGGCCAGGCAGCCCGCTCTGGAAACACCATATATTTT
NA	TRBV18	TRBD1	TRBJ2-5	CASSLYPGQQETQYF	TGTGCCAGCTCTCTTTACCCGGGACAGCAAGAGACCCAGTACTTC
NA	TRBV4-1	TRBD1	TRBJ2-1	CASSRPGQHEQFF	TGCGCCAGCAGCCGCCCGGGACAGCATGAGCAGTTCTTC
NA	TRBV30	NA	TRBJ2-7	CATARQGTYEQYF	TGTGCCACCGCCAGGCAGGGGACCTACGAGCAGTACTTC
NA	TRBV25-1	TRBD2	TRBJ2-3	CASGTSALTDTQYF	TGTGCCAGCGGTACTAGCGCTTTGACAGATACGCAGTATTTT
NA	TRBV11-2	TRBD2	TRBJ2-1	CASSLDGGGEGPGNEQFF	TGTGCCAGCAGCTTAGATGGAGGCGGGGAGGGCCCAGGTAATGAGCAGTTCTTC
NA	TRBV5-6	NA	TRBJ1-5	CASSLGTRGSNQPQHF	TGTGCCAGCAGCTTGGGGACTCGGGGTAGCAATCAGCCCCAGCATTTT
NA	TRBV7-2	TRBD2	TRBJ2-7	CASSGTSGASYGQYF	TGTGCCAGCAGCGGTACTAGCGGGGCCAGCTACGGGCAGTACTTC
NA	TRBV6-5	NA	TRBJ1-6	CASSRQVGNSPLHF	TGTGCCAGCAGTCGACAGGTTGGAAATTCACCCCTCCACTTT
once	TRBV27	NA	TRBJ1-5	CASSLRGIHNQPQHF	TGTGCCAGCAGTTTACGGGGGATCCACAATCAGCCCCAGCATTTT